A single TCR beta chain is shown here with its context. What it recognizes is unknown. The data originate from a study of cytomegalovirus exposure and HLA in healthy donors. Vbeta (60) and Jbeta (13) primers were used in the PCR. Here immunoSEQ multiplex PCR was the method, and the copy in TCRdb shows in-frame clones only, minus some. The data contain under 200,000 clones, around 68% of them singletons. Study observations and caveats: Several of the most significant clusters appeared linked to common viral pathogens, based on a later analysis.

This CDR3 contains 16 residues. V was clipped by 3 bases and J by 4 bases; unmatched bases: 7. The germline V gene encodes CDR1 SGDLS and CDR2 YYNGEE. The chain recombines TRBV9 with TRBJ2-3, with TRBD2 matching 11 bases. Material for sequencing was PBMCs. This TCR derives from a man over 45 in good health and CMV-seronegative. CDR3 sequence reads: CASSETSGAVADTQYF. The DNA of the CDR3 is TGTGCCAGCAGCGAGACTAGCGGGGCGGTCGCAGATACGCAGTATTTT.